This TCR beta chain comes out of a study of T cell repertoires in cytomegalovirus infection (dated by TCRdb to between 2019 and 2020). Some background on the complete study: The peptide stimulations were aimed at well-studied HLA-B-restricted epitopes as well as recently identified HLA-C-restricted CMV epitopes, whose presentation resists viral immunomodulation. Donor HLA type was relevant to the analysis, as public TCR beta signatures indicated carriage of CMV infection together with the matching HLA type.

The listed sequencing device is Illumina HiSeq 1500. TCRdb trimmed the raw reads at Q25, called clones with MiXCR and kept productive beta chains. When rows share a CDR3 protein, they turn into one entry using the most common DNA and genes. In this sample the table shows approximately 1,000,000 distinct CDR3 sequences, about 33% of which occur a single time. In total, the top ten clones hold 10% to 15% of the sample. The CDR3 runs 19 amino acids, cysteine and phenylalanine included. Only the CDR3 portion is preserved as DNA: 57 bases, with reading frame beginning at the first base. V lost 0 bases and J lost 3 bases, and the count of bases not matched to a germline gene is 9. CDR1 and CDR2, per the germline V gene, are MGHRA and YSYEKL. Interpreted using the paper, the treatment or condition label stands for: in vitro stimulation with specific CMV peptide epitopes to enrich CMV-specific T cells. Summary of the overall study and its limitations: The ex vivo response was dominated by HLA-C-restricted CMV-specific TCR beta clonotypes, which also provided the single most frequent clonotype in two of eight donors. Carriers of CMV infection plus the relevant HLA type were discriminated by the cumulative frequency of public TCR beta family members in the study cohort and in an independent roughly 400-donor cohort.

The sample holds a few counts of this clonotype. Which antigen it targets is not known. No per-base quality is available; no much larger clone lies one base away. The origin of this receptor is a human donor in good health (CMV status not recorded). Some clones in this sample may be carry-over from other donors' samples. The material sequenced was cultured CD8+ T cells from PBMCs, taken from culture after CMV antigen stimulation. The rearranged chain carries TRBV4-1 and TRBJ2-1; 12 nucleotides in the junction match TRBD2. The nucleotide sequence reads as follows: TGCGCCAGCAGCCAAGATACACTAGCGGGGGGCGCAATCTACAATGAGCAGTTCTTC. This gives the protein CASSQDTLAGGAIYNEQFF.